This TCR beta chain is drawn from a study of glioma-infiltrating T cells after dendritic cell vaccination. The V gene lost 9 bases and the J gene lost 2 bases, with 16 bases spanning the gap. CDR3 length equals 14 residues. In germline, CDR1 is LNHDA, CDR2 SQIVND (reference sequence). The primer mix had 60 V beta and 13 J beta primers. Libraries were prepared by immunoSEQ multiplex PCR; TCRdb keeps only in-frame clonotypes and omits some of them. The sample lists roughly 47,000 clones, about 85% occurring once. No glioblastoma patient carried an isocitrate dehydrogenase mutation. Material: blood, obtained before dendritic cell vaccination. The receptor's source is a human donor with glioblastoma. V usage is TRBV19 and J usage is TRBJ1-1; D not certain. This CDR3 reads CASTSAAFNTEAFF. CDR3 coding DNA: TGTGCCAGCACGTCAGCGGCCTTTAACACTGAAGCTTTCTTT. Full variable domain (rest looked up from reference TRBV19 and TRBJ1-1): DGGITQSPKYLFRKEGQNVTLSCEQNLNHDAMYWYRQDPGQGLRLIYYSQIVNDFQKGDIAEGYSVSREKKESFPLTVTSAQKNPTAFYLCASTSAAFNTEAFFGQGTRLTVV.